The rows below give T cell receptor beta chains drawn from one sample of a study of Ad26.COV2.S vaccination and SARS-CoV-2 variants. Clones were sequenced by immunoSEQ multiplex PCR, and TCRdb holds only the in-frame ones, with some missing. Seen here are 85,000 to 95,000 clones, approximately 86% observed once, and the top ten hold roughly 15%. Sequences were derived from peripheral blood, sampled after recovery from COVID-19. These receptors were obtained from a human donor who had recovered from COVID-19. The CDR3 runs from the conserved cysteine through the conserved F or W. D genes are given only for firm matches. Some rows mark clone size as missing; the rest say once, few, many or name a class of expanded clone.

D gene: .; J gene: TRBJ2-7; clone size: once; V gene: TRBV6-2/TRBV6-3; CDR3 DNA: TGTGCCAGCAGTTATATAAGGAGCGACCGACCCTACGAGCAGTACTTC; CDR3 protein: CASSYIRSDRPYEQYF
D gene: .; J gene: TRBJ1-4; clone size: .; V gene: TRBV9; CDR3 DNA: TGTGCCAGCAGCGTAGCTTCCGGGGAGTTTAATGAAAAACTGTTTTTT; CDR3 protein: CASSVASGEFNEKLFF
D gene: .; J gene: TRBJ2-1; clone size: .; V gene: TRBV7-3; CDR3 DNA: TGTGCCAGCAGCTCGGGACGACCTGTTTACAATGAGCAGTTCTTC; CDR3 protein: CASSSGRPVYNEQFF
D gene: .; J gene: TRBJ1-4; clone size: .; V gene: TRBV27; CDR3 DNA: TGTGCCAGCAGCGGTCGCACTAATGAAAAACTGTTTTTT; CDR3 protein: CASSGRTNEKLFF
D gene: .; J gene: TRBJ2-7; clone size: .; V gene: TRBV7-2; CDR3 DNA: TGTGCCAGCAGCCAGCAGGGCTTTATCTACGAGCAGTACTTC; CDR3 protein: CASSQQGFIYEQYF
D gene: .; J gene: TRBJ2-3; clone size: .; V gene: TRBV6-5; CDR3 DNA: TGTGCCAGTAAGGGACATCGCACAGATACGCAGTATTTT; CDR3 protein: CASKGHRTDTQYF
D gene: TRBD1; J gene: TRBJ1-2; clone size: .; V gene: TRBV28; CDR3 DNA: TGTGCCACCAAGGCACGGGACAGGGTCGGGGGCTACACCTTC; CDR3 protein: CATKARDRVGGYTF
D gene: .; J gene: TRBJ2-3; clone size: once; V gene: TRBV6-5; CDR3 DNA: TGTGCCAGCAGTTACGCGGTGCGGGATACGCAGTATTTT; CDR3 protein: CASSYAVRDTQYF
D gene: .; J gene: TRBJ2-5; clone size: .; V gene: TRBV10-3; CDR3 DNA: TGTGCCATCAGTAACCCACAAGAGACCCAGTACTTC; CDR3 protein: CAISNPQETQYF
D gene: .; J gene: TRBJ2-7; clone size: .; V gene: TRBV3-1/TRBV3-2; CDR3 DNA: TGTGCCAGCAGCCGGGGACTGGGGACCTACGAGCAGTACTTC; CDR3 protein: CASSRGLGTYEQYF
D gene: .; J gene: TRBJ2-2; clone size: .; V gene: TRBV27; CDR3 DNA: TGTGCCAGCAGTTTAAACACCGGGGAGCTGTTTTTT; CDR3 protein: CASSLNTGELFF
D gene: .; J gene: TRBJ1-2; clone size: .; V gene: TRBV28; CDR3 DNA: TGTGCCAGCGGTCCGGGGGGTTCAGACTATGGCTACACCTTC; CDR3 protein: CASGPGGSDYGYTF
D gene: .; J gene: TRBJ2-3; clone size: .; V gene: TRBV5-1; CDR3 DNA: TGCGCCAGCAGGGGACAAACCGATACGCAGTATTTT; CDR3 protein: CASRGQTDTQYF
D gene: .; J gene: TRBJ2-3; clone size: once; V gene: TRBV4-3; CDR3 DNA: TGCGCCAGCAGCCAAGATATGGGGGGTCGGACAGATACGCAGTATTTT; CDR3 protein: CASSQDMGGRTDTQYF
D gene: .; J gene: TRBJ1-3; clone size: .; V gene: TRBV14; CDR3 DNA: TGTGCCAGCAGCGAAATCTTCTCTGGAAACACCATATATTTT; CDR3 protein: CASSEIFSGNTIYF
D gene: .; J gene: TRBJ2-7; clone size: .; V gene: TRBV23-1; CDR3 DNA: TGCGCCAGCAGTCATCGTAGGAAGAACCTCTACGAGCAGTACTTC; CDR3 protein: CASSHRRKNLYEQYF
D gene: .; J gene: TRBJ2-7; clone size: .; V gene: TRBV4-2; CDR3 DNA: TGTGCCAGCAGCCAAGTACAGAGTAGCTCCTACGAGCAGTACTTC; CDR3 protein: CASSQVQSSSYEQYF
D gene: .; J gene: TRBJ1-2; clone size: .; V gene: TRBV11-2; CDR3 DNA: TGTGCCAGCAGCTCTTCGACGACATCCTCAACCCTCTATGGCTACACCTTC; CDR3 protein: CASSSSTTSSTLYGYTF
D gene: .; J gene: TRBJ2-7; clone size: .; V gene: TRBV9; CDR3 DNA: TGTGCCAGCAGCGACCGGGACGCCGCCCTAGTCGGGCAGTACTTC; CDR3 protein: CASSDRDAALVGQYF
D gene: .; J gene: TRBJ1-3; clone size: .; V gene: TRBV6-5; CDR3 DNA: TGTGCCAGCAGCCCCGGGACCGAAGGGAACACCATATATTTT; CDR3 protein: CASSPGTEGNTIYF
D gene: .; J gene: TRBJ2-3; clone size: .; V gene: TRBV29-1; CDR3 DNA: TGCAGCGTTGTAGGTCTGTTTGGGACTGGGGATACGCAGTATTTT; CDR3 protein: CSVVGLFGTGDTQYF
D gene: .; J gene: TRBJ2-7; clone size: .; V gene: TRBV6-5; CDR3 DNA: TGTGCCAGCAGTTACGTCGGGGGCGAGCAGTACTTC; CDR3 protein: CASSYVGGEQYF